Listed here is a single T cell receptor beta chain. Its binding antigen is unknown. Nothing much larger sits one base from this clone, and base qualities are not available. Sequencing used an Illumina NovaSeq 6000. TCR cDNA was synthesized by 5'RACE template switching, which introduced a universal primer site and unique molecular identifiers. Priming of cDNA synthesis was performed from both the TCR alpha and TCR beta constant segments. Library amplification used two PCR steps, and the second PCR step added sample barcodes and sequencing adapters. Libraries were sequenced on Illumina HiSeq 2500 (2x100 bp) or NovaSeq (2x150 bp). For the original study's pipeline: Reads were demultiplexed and collapsed into UMI consensus sequences with MIGEC, and V(D)J alignment was performed with MiXCR. Vaccine-responding clonotypes were defined with edgeR using replicate PBMC samples, requiring FDR below 0.01 and a log2 fold change above 5 up to day 15. CD4 or CD8 identity was assigned to each bulk clonotype according to whether the clonotype was present at higher abundance in the sequenced CD4 repertoire or the sequenced CD8 repertoire. TCRdb trimmed public reads at Q25 via fastp, called clones via MiXCR and kept in-frame beta chains. Every distinct CDR3 protein forms one entry, paired with its most common genes and DNA. TCRdb, rather than the study authors, made the V and J calls. In all, the sample holds 150,000 to 200,000 distinct CDR3 sequences, and around 9% of those were seen once. Jointly, the top ten make up about 40% of the sample.

The record originates from a study of T cells after yellow fever vaccination (dated by TCRdb to between 2019 and 2020). At the level of the whole study: The SMART-Seq v4 Ultra Low Input RNA kit was used to prepare libraries from fractions with low cell numbers. Two healthy male donors, one aged 18 to 29 and one aged 30 to 40 years, were included in the cohort. Blood samples were taken at several timepoints before and after primary and secondary immunization, and bulk PBMC replicates and cell subsets were isolated. To follow T-cell clones before and after primary and booster YFV17D yellow fever vaccination, bulk TCR alpha and beta repertoires were sequenced over time.

CDR1 and CDR2 were assigned from the germline V gene (reference sequence) as SGHNT and YYREEE. V is clipped by 0 bases and J by 2 bases, and the sequence between their germline boundaries is 8 bases long. Reading from cysteine to phenylalanine, the CDR3 counts 14 amino acids. The DNA shown is the 42-base CDR3, in frame from base 1. The sample's treatment or condition, from its label and the paper: live attenuated yellow fever vaccine strain. PBMCs were isolated from peripheral blood using a standard Ficoll-Paque protocol. Dynabeads CD4 and CD8 positive selection kits were used to isolate CD4 and CD8 T-cell fractions. TriZol was used to extract RNA from bulk PBMCs, from CD4 and CD8 fractions, and from dextramer-positive and dextramer-negative fractions. Summary of the overall study and its limitations: FACS-sorted repertoires could contain abundant contaminating clonotypes from the bulk population, so computational filtering was required. The study included only a couple of donors, which limits how far the findings can be generalized. A small fraction of clonotypes appeared in both the CD4 and CD8 compartments, likely as a result of convergent recombination. Compared with the primary T-cell response, the secondary T-cell response was faster but weaker, reaching its peak on day 5 rather than on day 15. After the booster, most clones that had expanded after primary vaccination were detected again (almost 97% of CD4 and under 90% of CD8), suggesting broad maintenance of memory.

The receptor chain draws on TRBV5-4 and TRBJ2-5, with the identity of the D gene unclear. The sequence came from a man aged 18 to 35 who received the YFV17D yellow fever vaccine. The input for sequencing was CD8+ T cells sorted from PBMCs, taken 45 days after the yellow fever booster vaccination. The DNA sequence follows: TGTGCCAGCAGCTTGGGGGGTTATCAAGAGACCCAGTACTTC. This translates into CASSLGGYQETQYF.